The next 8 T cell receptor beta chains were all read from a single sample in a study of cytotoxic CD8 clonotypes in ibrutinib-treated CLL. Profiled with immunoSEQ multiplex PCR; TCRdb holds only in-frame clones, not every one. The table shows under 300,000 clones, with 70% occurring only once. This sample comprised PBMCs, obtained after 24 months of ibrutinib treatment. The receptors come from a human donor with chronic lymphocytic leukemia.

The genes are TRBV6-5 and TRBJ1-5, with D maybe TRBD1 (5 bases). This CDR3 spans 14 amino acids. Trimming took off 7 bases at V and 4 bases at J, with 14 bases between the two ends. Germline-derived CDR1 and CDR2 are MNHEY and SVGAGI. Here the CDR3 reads CASTPGTPNQPQHF. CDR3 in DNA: TGTGCCAGCACCCCAGGGACCCCTAATCAGCCCCAGCATTTT.

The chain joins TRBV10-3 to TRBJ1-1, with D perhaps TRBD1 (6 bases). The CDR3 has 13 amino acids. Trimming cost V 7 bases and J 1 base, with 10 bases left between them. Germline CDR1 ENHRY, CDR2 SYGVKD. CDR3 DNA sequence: TGTGCCATCAATCCGGACAGGAACACTGAAGCTTTCTTT. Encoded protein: CAINPDRNTEAFF.

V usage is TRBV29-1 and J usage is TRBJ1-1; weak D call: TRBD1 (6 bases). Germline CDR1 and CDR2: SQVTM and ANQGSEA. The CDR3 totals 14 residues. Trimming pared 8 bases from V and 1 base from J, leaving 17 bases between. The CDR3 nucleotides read TGCAGCACAACAGGGCCGAAGGGGAACACTGAAGCTTTCTTT. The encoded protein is CSTTGPKGNTEAFF.

The CDR3 DNA sequence: TGTGCCAGCAGCTTAAGCGGGAGGGCCGGAAATGAGCAGTTCTTC. Encoded protein: CASSLSGRAGNEQFF. The rearrangement joins TRBV5-4 to TRBJ2-1; 10 nucleotides agree with TRBD2. The CDR3 contains 15 residues. Germline V gene data show CDR1 as SGHNT and CDR2 as YYREEE (reference sequence). The V gene end was trimmed by 2 bases and the J gene end by 7 bases; junction bases not matched to a gene: 6.

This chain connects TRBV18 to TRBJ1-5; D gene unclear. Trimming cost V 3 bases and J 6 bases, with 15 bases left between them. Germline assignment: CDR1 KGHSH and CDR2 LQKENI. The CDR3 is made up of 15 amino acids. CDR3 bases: TGTGCCAGCTCACCCCTGGCAGGTTCGGGTCAGCCCCAGCATTTT. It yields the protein CASSPLAGSGQPQHF.

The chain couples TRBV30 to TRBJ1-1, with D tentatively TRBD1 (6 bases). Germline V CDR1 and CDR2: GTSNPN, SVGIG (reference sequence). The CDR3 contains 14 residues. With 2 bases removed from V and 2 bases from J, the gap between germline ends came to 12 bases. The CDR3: CAWSFRGPNTEAFF. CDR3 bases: TGTGCCTGGAGTTTTCGGGGGCCCAACACTGAAGCTTTCTTT. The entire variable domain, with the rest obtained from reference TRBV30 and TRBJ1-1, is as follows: SQTIHQWPATLVQPVGSPLSLECTVEGTSNPNLYWYRQAAGRGLQLLFYSVGIGQISSEVPQNLSASRPQDRQFILSSKKLLLSDSGFYLCAWSFRGPNTEAFFGQGTRLTVV.

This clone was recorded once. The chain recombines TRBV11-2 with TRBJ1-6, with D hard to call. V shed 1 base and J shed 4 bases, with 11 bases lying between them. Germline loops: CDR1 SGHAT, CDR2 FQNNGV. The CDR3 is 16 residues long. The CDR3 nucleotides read TGTGCCAGCAGCTTAGGCTGGGCGAAGTATAATTCACCCCTCCACTTT. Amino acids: CASSLGWAKYNSPLHF.

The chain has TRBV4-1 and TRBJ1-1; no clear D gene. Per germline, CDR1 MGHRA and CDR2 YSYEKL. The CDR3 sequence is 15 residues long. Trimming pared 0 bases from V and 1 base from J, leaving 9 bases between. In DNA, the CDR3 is TGCGCCAGCAGCCAAGAGGAACAAAGGAACACTGAAGCTTTCTTT. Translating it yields CASSQEEQRNTEAFF.